This T cell receptor beta chain stems from a study of blood T cell repertoires in COVID-19. The repertoire was sequenced with immunoSEQ multiplex PCR; TCRdb's copy has only in-frame clones and lacks some. The repertoire holds roughly 200,000 clones, about 81% seen once, with around 11% in the top ten. The V and J ends lost 3 bases and 15 bases respectively, with 21 bases between them. Germline assignment: CDR1 KGHSH and CDR2 LQKENI. CDR3 length: 14 amino acids. The rearrangement uses TRBV18 and TRBJ2-1; D possibly corresponds to TRBD2 (5 bases). The sequenced sample consisted of peripheral blood. The clonotype originates from a woman aged 80 or older with COVID-19, enrolled during active disease. DNA of the CDR3: TGTGCCAGCTCACCCCCTATTGATCTAGCCTTCGGGTTCTTC. Translated: CASSPPIDLAFGFF. Full variable domain (outside the CDR3, taken from reference TRBV18 and TRBJ2-1): NAGVMQNPRHLVRRRGQEARLRCSPMKGHSHVYWYRQLPEEGLKFMVYLQKENIIDESGMPKERFSAEFPKEGPSILRIQQVVRGDSAAYFCASSPPIDLAFGFFGPGTRLTVL.